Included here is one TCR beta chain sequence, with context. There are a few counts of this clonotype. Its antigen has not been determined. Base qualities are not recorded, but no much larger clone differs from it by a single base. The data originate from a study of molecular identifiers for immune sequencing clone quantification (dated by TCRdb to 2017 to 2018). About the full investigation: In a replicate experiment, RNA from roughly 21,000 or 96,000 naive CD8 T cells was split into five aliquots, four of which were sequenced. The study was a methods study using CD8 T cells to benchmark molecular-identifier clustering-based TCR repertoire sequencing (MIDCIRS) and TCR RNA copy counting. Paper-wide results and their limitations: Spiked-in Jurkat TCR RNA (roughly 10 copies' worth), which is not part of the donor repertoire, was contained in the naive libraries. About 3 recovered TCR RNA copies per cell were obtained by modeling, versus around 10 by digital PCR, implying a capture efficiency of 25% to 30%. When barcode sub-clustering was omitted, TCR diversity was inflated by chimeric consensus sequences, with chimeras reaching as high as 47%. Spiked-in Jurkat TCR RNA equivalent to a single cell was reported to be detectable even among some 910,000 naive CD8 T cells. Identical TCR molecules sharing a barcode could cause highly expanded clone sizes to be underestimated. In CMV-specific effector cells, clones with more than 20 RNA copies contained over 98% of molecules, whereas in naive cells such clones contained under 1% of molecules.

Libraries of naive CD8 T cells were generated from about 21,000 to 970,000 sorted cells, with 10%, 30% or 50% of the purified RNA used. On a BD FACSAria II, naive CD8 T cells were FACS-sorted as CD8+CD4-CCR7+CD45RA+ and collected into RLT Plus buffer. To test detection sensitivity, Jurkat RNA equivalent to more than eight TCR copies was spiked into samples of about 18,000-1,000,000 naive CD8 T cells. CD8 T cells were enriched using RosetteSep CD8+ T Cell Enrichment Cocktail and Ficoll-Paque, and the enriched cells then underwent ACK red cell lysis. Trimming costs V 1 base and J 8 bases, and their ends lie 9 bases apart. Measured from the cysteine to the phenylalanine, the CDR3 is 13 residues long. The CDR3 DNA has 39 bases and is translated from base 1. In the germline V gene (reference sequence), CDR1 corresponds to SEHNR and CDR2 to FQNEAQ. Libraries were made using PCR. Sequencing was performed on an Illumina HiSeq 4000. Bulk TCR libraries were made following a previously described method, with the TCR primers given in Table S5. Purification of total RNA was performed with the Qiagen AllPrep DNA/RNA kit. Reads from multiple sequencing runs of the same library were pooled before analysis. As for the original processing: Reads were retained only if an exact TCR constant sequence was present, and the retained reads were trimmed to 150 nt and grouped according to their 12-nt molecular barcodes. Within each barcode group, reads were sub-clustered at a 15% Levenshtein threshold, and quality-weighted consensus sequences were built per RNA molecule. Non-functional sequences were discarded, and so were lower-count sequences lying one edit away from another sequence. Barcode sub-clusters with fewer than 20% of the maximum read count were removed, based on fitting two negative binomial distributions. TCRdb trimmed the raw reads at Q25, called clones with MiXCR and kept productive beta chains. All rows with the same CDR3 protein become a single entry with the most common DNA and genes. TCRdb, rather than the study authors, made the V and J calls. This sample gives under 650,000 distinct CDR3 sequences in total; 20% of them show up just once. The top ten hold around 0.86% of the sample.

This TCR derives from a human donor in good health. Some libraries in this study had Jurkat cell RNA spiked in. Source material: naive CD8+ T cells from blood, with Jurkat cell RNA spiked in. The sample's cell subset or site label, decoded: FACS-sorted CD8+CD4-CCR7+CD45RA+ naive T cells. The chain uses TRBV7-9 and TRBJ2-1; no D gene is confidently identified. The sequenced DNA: TGTGCCAGCAGCTTAGATAGACTCGATGAGCAGTTCTTC. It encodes CASSLDRLDEQFF.